What follows describes a single T cell receptor beta chain. This clonotype was counted many times. Its antigen is currently not known. Within one base of it there is no much larger clone, and no base qualities were kept. The CDR3 sequence holds 17 residues, the cysteine and phenylalanine included. Of the read, only the CDR3 DNA is kept; its 51 bases are in frame from base 1. The germline V gene (reference sequence) yields MNHEY for CDR1 and SMNVEV for CDR2. V is pruned by 4 bases and J by 1 base, leaving 6 bases of the junction without a gene match. This sample stems from a study of T cells in Graves' hyperthyroidism and ophthalmopathy (dated by TCRdb to about 2019). Notes on the research overall: Peripheral blood samples were taken at initial diagnosis, before any treatment was given. A discovery cohort of about 100 patients, 43 with Graves' ophthalmopathy and about 60 with stable Graves' hyperthyroidism, was used to find distinguishing TCR V-J signatures. Whether ophthalmopathy could be predicted prospectively was tested in an independent validation cohort made up of under 20 hyperthyroidism patients plus 17 patients who later progressed to ophthalmopathy. The 100 discovery patients were randomly split 7:3 into training and test sets. In addition, the study compared T-cell repertoires in thyroid tissue and in blood from five or six Graves' hyperthyroidism patients. After sampling, hyperthyroidism patients received methimazole starting at 30 mg daily, and ophthalmopathy patients received high-dose intravenous methylprednisolone. The paper describes TCR Vbeta CDR3 sequencing of 120 to 150 peripheral blood samples, made up of 40 to 45 ophthalmopathy patients, more than 70 hyperthyroidism patients and approximately 17 progressor patients. Overall results and qualifications from the work: Blood samples also contained most of the expanded thyroid clonotypes (frequency above 0.001), which suggests that blood repertoires may reflect thyroid immune responses. During validation, the model predicted progression to ophthalmopathy a median of roughly six months ahead of onset, with 60% to 71% sensitivity and about 75% specificity. A model built on a 13 V-J signature distinguished ophthalmopathy from stable hyperthyroidism, reaching roughly 88% sensitivity and 81% to 83% specificity in cross-validation and 80%/75% in testing. Sample size was not statistically predetermined, and blinding of investigators to group allocation was not performed.

TCR beta CDR3 regions were amplified from RNA transcripts. The first round of RT-PCR for the TCR CDR3 was performed with the HTBI primer set and the Qiagen OneStep RT-PCR kit. Libraries were constructed in a second round of multiplex PCR, after which size selection and purification were carried out. Libraries were sequenced paired-end with 100 bp reads on an Illumina HiSeq2000. In the original analysis: SOAPnuke was used to process the raw data, throwing out any read that contained adapters or uncalled bases, had a mean Phred below 15, or lacked an exact constant-primer or identifier match. COPE v1.2.5 was used to merge high-quality paired reads, and clonotypes were defined as unique nucleotide sequences. MiTCR v1.1 was used to align the clonotypes against IMGT TRBV, TRBD and TRBJ reference segments. The analysis included only V-J combinations with a frequency above 0.0001, which together covered 98% to 99.2% of the repertoires. A TCS score was defined as the ratio of F50 (clonal expansion) to E x V (chaos), with BLOSUM62-based TCRdist applied between CDR3 peptides within each V-J. Welch's t-statistics and random forest reduced roughly 540 V-J features to 13, which were used in a naive Bayes classifier (R e1071). TCRdb passed the public sequencing reads through fastp at Q25 and MiXCR, retaining productive beta sequences. Here each entry gathers all rows of one CDR3 protein and keeps the most common genes and DNA. V and J calls and clone size were set by TCRdb, not the authors. The sample table records around 420,000 distinct CDR3 sequences; approximately 15% of these occur just once. The ten largest clones represent roughly an eighth of the sample.

Stable Graves' hyperthyroidism was defined as no progression to ophthalmopathy during 18 months of follow-up. The hyperthyroidism patients were between 18 and 65 years old and newly diagnosed, with a disease duration of less than 2 months. Exclusion was applied to patients with uncontrolled infections, other autoimmune diseases, pregnancy or lactation. Clinical symptoms, serum thyroxine and TRAb, thyroid ultrasound, and orbital computed tomography formed the basis for the diagnoses. PBMCs were separated from over 9 ml of fresh peripheral blood using Ficoll-Paque density gradient centrifugation. Total RNA was extracted with Trizol reagent, and quality was checked on an Agilent 2100 Bioanalyzer.

The sample taken for sequencing was blood. The sequence came from a woman under 30 with Graves' hyperthyroidism. Recombination connected TRBV27 to TRBJ2-1, with 11 bases matching TRBD2. The CDR3 region has the sequence CASSSPPSGRSYNEQFF. The DNA sequence is as follows: TGTGCCAGCAGTTCTCCTCCTAGCGGGAGGTCCTACAATGAGCAGTTCTTC.